The rows below give T cell receptor beta chains drawn from one sample of a study of shared clonotypes between healthy human individuals. Assay: immunoSEQ multiplex PCR; the TCRdb copy retains only in-frame clones and omits some. The data hold about 1.5 million clones, with around 98% observed a single time. Sequencing input: naive CD4+ T cells sorted from blood. These TCRs come from a man aged 25-45 years in good health. The CDR3 runs from the conserved cysteine through the conserved F or W. The D gene is left open where the match is weak. Some rows mark clone size as missing; the rest say once, few, many or name a class of expanded clone.

TRBJ2-7,.,14,.,TRBV6-1,TGTGCCAGCAGTGAAGGGGGGGACAACTACGAGCAGTACTTC,CASSEGGDNYEQYF
TRBJ1-2,.,12,TRBD1,TRBV18,TGTGCCAGCTCGCCAGGGGGTGGAGGCTACACCTTC,CASSPGGGGYTF
TRBJ2-7,.,16,TRBD2,TRBV6-4,TGTGCCAGCAGTGACCTAGCGGGAGGTTCCTCCTACGAGCAGTACTTC,CASSDLAGGSSYEQYF
TRBJ2-5,few,11,.,TRBV14,TGTGCCAGCAGCCAAGTGGAGACCCAGTACTTC,CASSQVETQYF
TRBJ2-5,.,11,.,TRBV20-1,TGCAGTGCCCCCACCTGGGAGACCCAGTACTTC,CSAPTWETQYF
TRBJ2-5,.,10,.,TRBV29-1,TGCAGCGCAGGAGAGGAGACCCAGTACTTC,CSAGEETQYF
TRBJ2-5,.,14,.,TRBV7-8,TGTGCCAGCAGCTTCAGGGACGGTCTGGAGACCCAGTACTTC,CASSFRDGLETQYF
TRBJ1-1,.,14,.,TRBV7-3,TGTGCCAGCAGCTTTCGGGCTGGAAACACTGAAGCTTTCTTT,CASSFRAGNTEAFF
TRBJ2-5,.,15,TRBD2,TRBV5-5,TGTGCCAGCACCCCGGGAGCGGGGCGTCAAGAGACCCAGTACTTC,CASTPGAGRQETQYF
TRBJ1-2,.,14,.,TRBV28,TGTGCCAGCAGTTTGGATCCCGCAGGGTTTGGCTACACCTTC,CASSLDPAGFGYTF
TRBJ1-1,.,15,.,TRBV19,TGTGCCAGTAACCCACCCGCCGCGGGGGCTCTTGAAGCTTTCTTT,CASNPPAAGALEAFF
TRBJ2-3,.,16,.,TRBV2,TGTGCCAGCAGACCGAGACCCAGGACTACTGAGGATACGCAGTATTTT,CASRPRPRTTEDTQYF
TRBJ2-7,.,14,.,TRBV6-1,TGTGCCAGCAGTGCAGCACTGGAATCCTACGAGCAGTACTTC,CASSAALESYEQYF
TRBJ2-1,once,14,.,TRBV5-1,TGCGCCAGCGCCGGGACGGGGCCTTACAGTGAGCAGTTCTTC,CASAGTGPYSEQFF
TRBJ2-1,.,13,.,TRBV6-1,TGTGCCAGCAGAGGAACCTTAGCGCTCCCTCAGTTCTTC,CASRGTLALPQFF
TRBJ1-1,.,20,.,TRBV5-1,TGCGCCAGCAGCTTGGCCGGCGCTGTGGGTAACAGGTTCATGAACACTGAAGCTTTCTTT,CASSLAGAVGNRFMNTEAFF
TRBJ2-1,.,15,.,TRBV19,TGTGCCAGTACTAGCAGGGGCAGGGTTAACAATGAGCAGTTCTTC,CASTSRGRVNNEQFF
TRBJ2-7,.,12,TRBD1,TRBV7-9,TGTGCCAGCAGAGGGGGCGCGTACGAGCAGTACTTC,CASRGGAYEQYF
TRBJ1-1,.,13,.,TRBV18,TGTGCCAGCTCACCCCCCGGGGGAACCGAAGCTTTCTTT,CASSPPGGTEAFF
TRBJ2-7,.,15,.,TRBV2,TGTGCCAGCAGTGAGGAGGGAACAGGGCCGGACGAGCAGTACTTC,CASSEEGTGPDEQYF
TRBJ2-1,.,19,TRBD2,TRBV14,TGTGCCAGCAGCCAAGTAGTGGGACTAGCGGGAGGATCCTACAATGAGCAGTTCTTC,CASSQVVGLAGGSYNEQFF
TRBJ2-3,.,14,TRBD2,TRBV7-2,TGTGCCAGCGCAACTAGCGCGGGCACAGATACGCAGTATTTT,CASATSAGTDTQYF
TRBJ2-7,.,14,TRBD2,TRBV9,TGTGCCAGCAGCCCTCAGCCACGGGGGGGCGAGCAGTACTTC,CASSPQPRGGEQYF
TRBJ1-5,.,13,TRBD1,TRBV6-1,TGTGCCAGCAGCGGGACAGGGTATCAGCCCCAGCATTTT,CASSGTGYQPQHF
TRBJ2-1,once,12,.,TRBV7-9,TGTGCCAGCAGCTCGGACTTTGGTGAGCAGTTCTTC,CASSSDFGEQFF
TRBJ1-1,.,13,.,TRBV6-5,TGTGCCAGCAGTTACTTGGAGGCAGAGAGAGCTTTCTTT,CASSYLEAERAFF
TRBJ1-2,once,15,TRBD1,TRBV19,TGTGCCAGTAGTATAGACCGACAGGGGGTCGTCGGCTACACCTTC,CASSIDRQGVVGYTF
TRBJ1-1,.,14,.,TRBV5-1,TGCGCCAGCAGCTTGCAAACGGAGAACACTGAAGCTTTCTTT,CASSLQTENTEAFF
TRBJ2-3,.,18,TRBD1,TRBV29-1,TGCAGCGTTGAAGCCCCGGGACAGGGAGGTGGGGTAATAGATACGCAGTATTTT,CSVEAPGQGGGVIDTQYF
TRBJ2-2,.,19,.,TRBV9,TGTGCCAGCAGCGTAGTTCCCATAGACCGTGGGTTGGACACCGGGGAGCTGTTTTTT,CASSVVPIDRGLDTGELFF
TRBJ2-5,.,17,TRBD2,TRBV9,TGTGCCAGCAGCGTAGACATAGCGGGAGGTCTACAAGAGACCCAGTACTTC,CASSVDIAGGLQETQYF
TRBJ1-1,.,15,TRBD1,TRBV6-6,TGTGCCAGCCGAATCCAGGGGGTCATGAACACTGAAGCTTTCTTT,CASRIQGVMNTEAFF
TRBJ1-5,.,15,TRBD1,TRBV4-1,TGCGCCAGCCAAAGCACCGGGACAGGGAATCAGCCCCAGCATTTT,CASQSTGTGNQPQHF
TRBJ2-1,once,17,.,TRBV7-3,TGTGCCAGCAGCACCTTTCCTGGGGTGAGCAACTACAATGAGCAGTTCTTC,CASSTFPGVSNYNEQFF
TRBJ1-4,.,14,.,TRBV5-1,TGCGCCAGCAGGTCACAGTCAACTAATGAAAAACTGTTTTTT,CASRSQSTNEKLFF
TRBJ2-3,.,14,.,TRBV2,TGTGCCAGCAGGGAGAGGACTTTCACAGATACGCAGTATTTT,CASRERTFTDTQYF